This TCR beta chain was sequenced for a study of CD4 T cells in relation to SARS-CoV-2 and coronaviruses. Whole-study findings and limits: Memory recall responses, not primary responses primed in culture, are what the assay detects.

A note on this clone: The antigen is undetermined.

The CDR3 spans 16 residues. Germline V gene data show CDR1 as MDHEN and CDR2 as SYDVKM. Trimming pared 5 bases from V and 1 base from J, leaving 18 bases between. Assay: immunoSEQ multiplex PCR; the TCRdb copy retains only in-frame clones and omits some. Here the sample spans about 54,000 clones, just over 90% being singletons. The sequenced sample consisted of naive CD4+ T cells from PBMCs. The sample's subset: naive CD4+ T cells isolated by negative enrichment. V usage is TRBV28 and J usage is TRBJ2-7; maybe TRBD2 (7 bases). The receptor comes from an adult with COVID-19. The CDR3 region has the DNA TGTGCCAGCAGTCCCCGGGGGGCCCGAGAATCCTACGAGCAGTACTTC. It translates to CASSPRGARESYEQYF. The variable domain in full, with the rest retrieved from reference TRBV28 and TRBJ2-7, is DVKVTQSSRYLVKRTGEKVFLECVQDMDHENMFWYRQDPGLGLRLIYFSYDVKMKEKGDIPEGYSVSREKKERFSLILESASTNQTSMYLCASSPRGARESYEQYFGPGTRLTVT.